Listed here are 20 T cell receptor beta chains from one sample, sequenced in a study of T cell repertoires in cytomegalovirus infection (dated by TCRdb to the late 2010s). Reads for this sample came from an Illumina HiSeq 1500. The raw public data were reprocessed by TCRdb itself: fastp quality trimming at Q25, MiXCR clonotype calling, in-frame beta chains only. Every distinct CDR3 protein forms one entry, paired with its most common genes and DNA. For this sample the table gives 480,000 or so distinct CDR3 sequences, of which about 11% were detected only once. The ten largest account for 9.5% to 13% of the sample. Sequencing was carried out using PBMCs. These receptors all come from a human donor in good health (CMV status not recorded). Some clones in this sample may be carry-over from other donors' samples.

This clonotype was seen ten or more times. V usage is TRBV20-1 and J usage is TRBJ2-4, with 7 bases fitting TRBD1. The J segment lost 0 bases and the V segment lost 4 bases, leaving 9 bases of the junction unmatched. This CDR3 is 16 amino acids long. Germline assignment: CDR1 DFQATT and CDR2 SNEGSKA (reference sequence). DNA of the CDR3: TGCAGTGCTAACAGGGGACCACTTCTAGCCAAAAACATTCAGTACTTC. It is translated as CSANRGPLLAKNIQYF.

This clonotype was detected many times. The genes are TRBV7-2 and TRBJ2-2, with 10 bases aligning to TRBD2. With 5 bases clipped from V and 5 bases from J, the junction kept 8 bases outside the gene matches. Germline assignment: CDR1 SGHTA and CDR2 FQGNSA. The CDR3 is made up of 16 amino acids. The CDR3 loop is CASSPPLAGETGELFF. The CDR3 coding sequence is TGTGCCAGCAGCCCACCCCTAGCGGGAGAGACCGGGGAGCTGTTTTTT.

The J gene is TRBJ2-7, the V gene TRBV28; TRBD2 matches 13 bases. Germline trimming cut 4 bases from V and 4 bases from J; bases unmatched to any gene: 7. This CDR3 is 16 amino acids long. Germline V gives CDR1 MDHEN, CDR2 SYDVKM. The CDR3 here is CASSSIRTSGSYEQYF. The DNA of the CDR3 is TGTGCCAGCAGTTCGATCCGGACTAGCGGGAGTTACGAGCAGTACTTC.

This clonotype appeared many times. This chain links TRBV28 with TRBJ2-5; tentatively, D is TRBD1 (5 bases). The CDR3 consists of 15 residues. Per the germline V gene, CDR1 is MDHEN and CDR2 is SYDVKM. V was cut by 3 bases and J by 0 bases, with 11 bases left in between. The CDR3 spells CASSLSRVYQETQYF. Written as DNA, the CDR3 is TGTGCCAGCAGTTTGAGCAGGGTGTACCAAGAGACCCAGTACTTC.

The CDR3 reads CASSLQTGLTEAFF. CDR3 DNA sequence: TGCGCCAGCAGCCTGCAAACAGGGCTTACTGAAGCTTTCTTT. The rearrangement links TRBV5-1 to TRBJ1-1; tentatively, D is TRBD1 (6 bases). The CDR3 length is 14 residues. CDR1 and CDR2 from the germline V gene are SGHRS and YFSETQ. Trimming stripped 4 bases from V and 5 bases from J, with 15 bases between.

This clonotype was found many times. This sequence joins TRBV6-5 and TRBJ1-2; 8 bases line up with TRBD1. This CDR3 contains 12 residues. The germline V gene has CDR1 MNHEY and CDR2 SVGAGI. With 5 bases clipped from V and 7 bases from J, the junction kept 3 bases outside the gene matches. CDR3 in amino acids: CASSKDRVGYTF. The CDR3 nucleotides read TGTGCCAGCAGTAAGGACAGGGTTGGCTACACCTTC.

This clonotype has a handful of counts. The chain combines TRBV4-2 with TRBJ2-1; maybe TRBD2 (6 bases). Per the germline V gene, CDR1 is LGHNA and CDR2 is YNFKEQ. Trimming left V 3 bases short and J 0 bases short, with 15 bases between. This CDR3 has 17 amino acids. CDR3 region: CASSHSRSSVSYNEQFF. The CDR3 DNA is TGTGCCAGCAGCCACTCTCGCTCTAGCGTCTCCTACAATGAGCAGTTCTTC.

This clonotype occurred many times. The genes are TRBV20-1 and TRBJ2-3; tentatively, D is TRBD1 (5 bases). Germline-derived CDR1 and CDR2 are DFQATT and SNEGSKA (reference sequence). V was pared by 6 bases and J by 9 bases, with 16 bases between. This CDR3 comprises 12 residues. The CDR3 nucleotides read TGCAGTGCCCCTCCCCTAGGGGAAACGCAGTATTTT. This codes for CSAPPLGETQYF.

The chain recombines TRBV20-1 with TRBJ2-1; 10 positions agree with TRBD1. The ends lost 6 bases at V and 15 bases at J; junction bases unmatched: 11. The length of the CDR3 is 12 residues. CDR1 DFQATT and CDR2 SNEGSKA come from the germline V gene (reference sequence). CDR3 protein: CSAPTGGAGGFF. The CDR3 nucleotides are TGCAGTGCCCCGACAGGGGGCGCAGGGGGGTTCTTC.

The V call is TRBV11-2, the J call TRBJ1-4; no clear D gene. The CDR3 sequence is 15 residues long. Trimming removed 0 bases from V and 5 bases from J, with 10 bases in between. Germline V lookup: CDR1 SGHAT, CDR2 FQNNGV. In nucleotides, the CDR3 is TGTGCCAGCAGCTTAGATCCATCATTAAATGAAAAACTGTTTTTT. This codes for CASSLDPSLNEKLFF.

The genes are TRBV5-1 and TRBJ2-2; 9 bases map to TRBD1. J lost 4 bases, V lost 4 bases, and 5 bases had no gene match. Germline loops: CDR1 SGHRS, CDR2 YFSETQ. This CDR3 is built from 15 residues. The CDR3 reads CASSPGTGRTGELFF. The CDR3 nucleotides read TGCGCCAGCAGCCCCGGGACAGGGCGCACCGGGGAGCTGTTTTTT.

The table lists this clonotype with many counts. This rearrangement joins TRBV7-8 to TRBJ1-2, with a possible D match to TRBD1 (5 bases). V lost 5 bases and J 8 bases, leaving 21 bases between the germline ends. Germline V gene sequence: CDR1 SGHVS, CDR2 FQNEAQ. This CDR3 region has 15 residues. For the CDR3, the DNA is TGTGCCAGCAGCAAGAGCCGGTTTCCACAGGAAGGCTACACCTTC. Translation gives CASSKSRFPQEGYTF.

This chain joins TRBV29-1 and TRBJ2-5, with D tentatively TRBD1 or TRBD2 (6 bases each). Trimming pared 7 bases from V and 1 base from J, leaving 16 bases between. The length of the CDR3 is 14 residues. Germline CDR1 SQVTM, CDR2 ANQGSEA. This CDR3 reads CSARRGASQETQYF. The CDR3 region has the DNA TGCAGCGCACGAAGGGGGGCCTCCCAAGAGACCCAGTACTTC.

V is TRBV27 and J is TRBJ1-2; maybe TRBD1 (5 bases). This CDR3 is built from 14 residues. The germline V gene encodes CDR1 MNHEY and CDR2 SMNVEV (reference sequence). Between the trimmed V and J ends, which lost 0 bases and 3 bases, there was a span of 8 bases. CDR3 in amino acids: CASSLSWGDYGYTF. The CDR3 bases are TGTGCCAGCAGTTTATCATGGGGCGACTATGGCTACACCTTC.

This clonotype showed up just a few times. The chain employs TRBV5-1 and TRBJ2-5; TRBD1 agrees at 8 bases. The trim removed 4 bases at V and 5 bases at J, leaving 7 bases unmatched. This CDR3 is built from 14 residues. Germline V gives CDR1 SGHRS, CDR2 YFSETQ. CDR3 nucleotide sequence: TGCGCCAGCAGCAAGGGACAGGTCGGGGAGACCCAGTACTTC. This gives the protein CASSKGQVGETQYF.

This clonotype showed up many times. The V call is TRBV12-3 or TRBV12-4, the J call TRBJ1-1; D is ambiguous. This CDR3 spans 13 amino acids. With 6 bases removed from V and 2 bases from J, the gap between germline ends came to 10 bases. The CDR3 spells CASRELANTEAFF. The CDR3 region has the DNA TGTGCCAGCAGGGAACTGGCCAACACTGAAGCTTTCTTT.

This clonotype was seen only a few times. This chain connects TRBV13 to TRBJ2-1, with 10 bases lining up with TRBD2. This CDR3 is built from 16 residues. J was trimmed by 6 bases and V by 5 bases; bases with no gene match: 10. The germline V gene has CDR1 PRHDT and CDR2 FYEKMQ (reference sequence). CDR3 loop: CASSLGWASGSNEQFF. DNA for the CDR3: TGTGCCAGCAGCCTGGGTTGGGCTAGCGGGAGCAATGAGCAGTTCTTC.

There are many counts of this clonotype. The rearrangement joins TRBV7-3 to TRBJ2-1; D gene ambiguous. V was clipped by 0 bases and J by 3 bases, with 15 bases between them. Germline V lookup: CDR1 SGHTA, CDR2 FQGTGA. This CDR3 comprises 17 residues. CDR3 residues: CASSLTRPTAFYNEQFF. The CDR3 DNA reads TGTGCCAGCAGCTTAACGCGCCCAACCGCTTTCTACAATGAGCAGTTCTTC.

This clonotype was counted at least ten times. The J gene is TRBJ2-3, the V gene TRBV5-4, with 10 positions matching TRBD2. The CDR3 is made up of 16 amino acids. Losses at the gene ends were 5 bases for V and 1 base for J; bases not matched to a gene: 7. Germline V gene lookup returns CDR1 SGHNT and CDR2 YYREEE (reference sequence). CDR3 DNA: TGTGCCAGCAGTCCCGCTACTAGCGGGGGCACAGATACGCAGTATTTT. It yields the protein CASSPATSGGTDTQYF.

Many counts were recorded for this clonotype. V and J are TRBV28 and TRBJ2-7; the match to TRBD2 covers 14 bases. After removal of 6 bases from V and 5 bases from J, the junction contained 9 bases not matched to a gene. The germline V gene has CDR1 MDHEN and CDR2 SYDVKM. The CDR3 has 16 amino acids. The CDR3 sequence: CASSQPGTSGRNEQYF. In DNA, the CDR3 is TGTGCCAGCAGCCAACCCGGGACTAGCGGGAGAAACGAGCAGTACTTC.